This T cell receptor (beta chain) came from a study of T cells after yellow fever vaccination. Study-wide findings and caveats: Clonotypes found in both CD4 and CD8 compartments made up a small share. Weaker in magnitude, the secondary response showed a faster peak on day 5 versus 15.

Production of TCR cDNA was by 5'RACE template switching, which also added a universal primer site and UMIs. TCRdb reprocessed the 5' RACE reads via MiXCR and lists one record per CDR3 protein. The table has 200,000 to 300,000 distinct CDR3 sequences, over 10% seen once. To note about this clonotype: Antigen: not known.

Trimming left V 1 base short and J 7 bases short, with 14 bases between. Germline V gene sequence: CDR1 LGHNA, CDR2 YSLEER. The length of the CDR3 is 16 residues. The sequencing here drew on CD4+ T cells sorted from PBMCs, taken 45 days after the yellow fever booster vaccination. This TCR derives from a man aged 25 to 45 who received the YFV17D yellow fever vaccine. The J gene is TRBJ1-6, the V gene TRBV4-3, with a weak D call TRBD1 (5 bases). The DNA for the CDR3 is TGCGCCAGCAGCCAAGTAGTGGGGGATAGGAATTCACCCCTCCACTTT. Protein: CASSQVVGDRNSPLHF.